The next 12 T cell receptor beta chains were all read from a single sample in a study of cytomegalovirus exposure and HLA in healthy donors (dated by TCRdb to about 2017). Preparation of the library involved the immunoSEQ multiplex PCR assay. For the multiplex PCR, a mixture combining 60 forward primers for TCR Vbeta segments and 13 reverse primers for TCR Jbeta segments was used. TCRdb holds this immuneACCESS table with in-frame rearrangements only. Some clones are missing; in checked studies, unresolved V genes explain under half, and the rest has no known cause. The sample table records about 150,000 clones; 80% of these occur just once. Over 13% of the sample is held by the ten biggest clonotypes. Input material: PBMCs. Receptors were obtained from a woman aged 35 to 49 in good health and CMV-seronegative.

The DNA for the CDR3 is TGTGCCAGCATGACAGGGGGCTTCGAGACCCAGTACTTC. It codes for CASMTGGFETQYF. The rearrangement uses TRBV5-5 and TRBJ2-5, with 10 nucleotides matching TRBD1. The ends lost 6 bases at V and 5 bases at J; junction bases unmatched: 4. In germline, CDR1 is SGHKS, CDR2 YYEKEE (reference sequence). CDR3 length equals 13 residues. The variable domain in full, with the rest retrieved from reference TRBV5-5 and TRBJ2-5, is DAGVTQSPTHLIKTRGQQVTLRCSPISGHKSVSWYQQVLGQGPQFIFQYYEKEERGRGNFPDRFSARQFPNYSSELNVNALLLGDSALYLCASMTGGFETQYFGPGTRLLVL.

The genes are TRBV27 and TRBJ2-7, with a tentative D call TRBD2 (5 bases). Germline V CDR1 and CDR2: MNHEY, SMNVEV (reference sequence). CDR3 size: 17 residues. The ends were cut back, 7 bases at V and 0 bases at J, with 22 bases in the middle. The CDR3 DNA follows: TGTGCCAGCATTCCCCGGTCGCTAGGGAGCGGCTCCTACGAGCAGTACTTC. This sequence encodes CASIPRSLGSGSYEQYF.

This clone showed up just once. The chain joins TRBV28 to TRBJ2-7, with 9 bases lining up with TRBD2. V shed 5 bases and J 6 bases; nucleotides not matched to a gene: 11. This CDR3 is built from 15 residues. Germline CDR1 MDHEN, CDR2 SYDVKM. The CDR3 sequence is CASSRAGGPFPEQYF. CDR3 in DNA: TGTGCCAGCAGTAGAGCGGGGGGCCCCTTTCCCGAGCAGTACTTC.

The count of this clone is one. The rearrangement uses TRBV4-3 and TRBJ2-5, with D tentatively TRBD1 (6 bases). The CDR3 is 14 amino acids. The V gene lost 0 bases and the J gene lost 3 bases, with 8 bases spanning the gap. The germline V gene has CDR1 LGHNA and CDR2 YSLEER. This CDR3 reads CASSQDGTKETQYF. CDR3 nucleotide sequence: TGCGCCAGCAGCCAAGACGGGACAAAAGAGACCCAGTACTTC.

V gene TRBV6-1 combines with J gene TRBJ2-1; 13 nucleotides align to TRBD2. Germline V gene sequence: CDR1 MNHNS, CDR2 SASEGT. The CDR3 covers 17 residues. J gave up 5 bases and V 0 bases, and 4 bases lay outside the gene matches. CDR3 loop: CASSEALGLAGDNEQFF. The DNA for the CDR3 is TGTGCCAGCAGTGAAGCGCTCGGACTAGCGGGAGACAATGAGCAGTTCTTC.

The rearrangement links TRBV21-1 to TRBJ1-1. TRBV21-1 is assigned pseudogene status. This CDR3 is 14 amino acids long. The CDR3: CASNKGGASTEAFF. For the CDR3, the DNA is TGTGCCAGCAACAAGGGGGGGGCGAGCACTGAAGCTTTCTTT.

A single count supports this clone. The V call is TRBV19, the J call TRBJ1-2; the match to TRBD1 covers 7 bases. This CDR3 is built from 15 residues. Germline-derived CDR1 and CDR2 are LNHDA and SQIVND (reference sequence). Trimming cost V 9 bases and J 1 base; bases outside gene matches: 11. The CDR3 protein is CASHEGGAGNYGYTF. In nucleotides, the CDR3 is TGTGCCAGCCACGAAGGGGGCGCCGGTAACTATGGCTACACCTTC.

The chain carries TRBV7-2 and TRBJ2-2; 8 bases agree with TRBD1. The CDR3 contains 14 residues. V shed 5 bases and J 5 bases; nucleotides not matched to a gene: 4. The germline gives CDR1 SGHTA, CDR2 FQGNSA. The chain's CDR3 is CASSPYRGTGELFF. CDR3 coding DNA: TGTGCCAGCAGCCCCTACAGGGGGACCGGGGAGCTGTTTTTT.

The CDR3 region has the DNA TGCGCCAGCAGCTTGGACAGGGGAAACACCATATATTTT. As protein: CASSLDRGNTIYF. The V and J genes are TRBV5-1 and TRBJ1-3; tentatively, D is TRBD1 (5 bases). Germline loops: CDR1 SGHRS, CDR2 YFSETQ. CDR3 length: 13 amino acids. Deletions cut 0 bases from V and 4 bases from J, with 5 bases between.

This clone was counted only a few times. The chain uses TRBV28 and TRBJ1-4, with D hard to call. Germline lookup yields CDR1 MDHEN and CDR2 SYDVKM. The CDR3 covers 14 residues. Trimming removed 6 bases from V and 4 bases from J, with 12 bases in between. The CDR3 sequence is CASSEVGVNEKLFF. The CDR3 DNA is TGTGCCAGCAGCGAGGTGGGAGTTAATGAAAAACTGTTTTTT.

The chain employs TRBV2 and TRBJ2-2; D is possibly TRBD1 (6 bases). This CDR3 region has 14 residues. Looked up from germline, CDR1 is SNHLY and CDR2 is FYNNEI. Trimming removed 0 bases at V and 4 bases at J, with 6 bases between. The CDR3 reads CASSEAQGTGELFF. CDR3 DNA: TGTGCCAGCAGTGAAGCACAGGGCACCGGGGAGCTGTTTTTT.

The chain has TRBV2 and TRBJ2-2; 12 bases align to TRBD1. V dropped 9 bases and J dropped 6; count of bases not matched to a gene: 5. The CDR3 consists of 14 residues. The V gene's germline CDR1 is SNHLY and CDR2 FYNNEI. The CDR3 nucleotides are TGTGCCAGTTTGGGACAGGGGGCCTCCGGGGAGCTGTTTTTT. Encoded protein: CASLGQGASGELFF.